This T cell receptor beta chain was sequenced during a study of blood T cell repertoires in COVID-19. Across the study: Nucleic acid was either cDNA or gDNA, and it came from T cells, B-cell-depleted T cells, or PBMCs.

The V and J ends lost 2 bases and 4 bases respectively, with 11 bases between them. The CDR3 extends over 14 amino acids. Germline V CDR1 and CDR2: ENHRY, SYGVKD. Methods used by the authors: Reference gene primer amplification gave nucleated cell count estimates. Profiled with immunoSEQ multiplex PCR; TCRdb holds only in-frame clones, not every one. V, J and clone size derive from that table, while D and trimming were established from the DNA sequence. The sample has around 280,000 clones, around four fifths seen once. The specimen was peripheral blood. The V gene is TRBV10-3, the J gene TRBJ1-2, with D possibly being TRBD1 (5 bases). The receptor's source is a woman in her fifties or sixties with active or convalescent COVID-19. The CDR3 sequence: CAISEDRSSYGYTF. CDR3 sequence (DNA): TGTGCCATCAGTGAGGACAGATCTTCCTATGGCTACACCTTC.